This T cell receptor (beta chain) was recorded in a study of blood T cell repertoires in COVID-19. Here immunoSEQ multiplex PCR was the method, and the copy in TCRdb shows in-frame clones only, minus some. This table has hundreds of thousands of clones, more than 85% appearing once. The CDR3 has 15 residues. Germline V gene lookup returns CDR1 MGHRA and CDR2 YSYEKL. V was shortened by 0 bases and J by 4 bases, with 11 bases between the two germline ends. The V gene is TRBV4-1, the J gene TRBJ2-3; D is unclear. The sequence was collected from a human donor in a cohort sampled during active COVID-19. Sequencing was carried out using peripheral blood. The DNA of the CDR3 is TGCGCCAGCAGCCAAGATTTGAGTGGTGCAGATACGCAGTATTTT. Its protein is CASSQDLSGADTQYF.